The 21 T cell receptor beta chains below all came from one sample that was sequenced in a study of CD8 T cells in Susac syndrome. RNA, at roughly 0.45 to 1 ug, was reverse transcribed with random hexamers. One entry per CDR3 protein, called by TCRdb with MiXCR from the immunoSEQ multiplex PCR reads. This table holds roughly 220,000 distinct CDR3 sequences, approximately 94% found once. The sequencing sample was made of CD4+ T cells from PBMCs. Every receptor here comes from a human donor with Susac syndrome.

The chain couples TRBV12-3 or TRBV12-4 to TRBJ2-1; 10 bases are shared with TRBD2. V was pared by 7 bases and J by 6 bases, with 12 bases of the junction left unmatched. This CDR3 has 16 amino acids. CDR3 sequence: CASILSGGSPGNEQFF. CDR3 DNA: TGTGCCAGCATCCTTAGCGGGGGGTCTCCCGGCAATGAGCAGTTCTTC.

In this sample, this clonotype turned up once. The rearrangement joins TRBV20-1 to TRBJ1-1, with D possibly TRBD1 on 5 matching bases. The CDR3 is 16 residues long. V lost 6 bases and J 1 base, leaving 21 bases between the germline ends. The V gene's germline CDR1 is DFQATT and CDR2 SNEGSKA (reference sequence). CDR3 protein: CSAPKRGNHGNTEAFF. The CDR3 DNA is TGCAGTGCCCCGAAGAGGGGCAACCACGGGAACACTGAAGCTTTCTTT.

Details on this clonotype: Relative to the germline gene, one junction end is altered; a read error may explain this. This sequence joins TRBV5-1 and TRBJ1-2, with unresolved D. Germline V gives CDR1 SGHRS, CDR2 YFSETQ. There are 13 residues in the CDR3. For the CDR3, the DNA is TGCGCCAGCAGCTTGGACTATAACAATGGCTACACCTTC. Its protein product is CASSLDYNNGYTF. Together with reference TRBV5-1 and TRBJ1-2, the CDR3 gives the full variable domain: KAGVTQTPRYLIKTRGQQVTLSCSPISGHRSVSWYQQTPGQGLQFLFEYFSETQRNKGNFPGRFSGRQFSNSRSEMNVSTLELGDSALYLCASSLDYNNGYTFGSGTRLTVV.

The chain uses TRBV15 and TRBJ2-7; 8 nucleotides align to TRBD1. J was trimmed by 6 bases and V by 1 base; bases with no gene match: 8. Per the germline V gene, CDR1 is LNHNV and CDR2 is YYDKDF (reference sequence). The CDR3 has 15 amino acids. The CDR3 DNA follows: TGTGCCACCAGCAGAGGGACAGGGCAGGGCGCCGAGCAGTACTTC. It is translated as CATSRGTGQGAEQYF.

The V gene is TRBV12-3 or TRBV12-4, the J gene TRBJ2-5; a weak D match, TRBD1 (7 bases). The CDR3 extends over 14 amino acids. The germline V and J ends were trimmed by 6 bases and 9 bases, with 20 bases remaining between them. The chain's CDR3 is CASSLRGQGQAQYF. Written as DNA, the CDR3 is TGTGCCAGCAGCCTCCGGGGGCAAGGACAGGCCCAGTACTTC.

Turning to this clonotype: The conserved closing phenylalanine or tryptophan is absent in this CDR3, likely reflecting a read error. The chain couples TRBV20-1 to TRBJ1-6; no clear D gene. Per the germline V gene, CDR1 is DFQATT and CDR2 is SNEGSKA (reference sequence). Trimming took 3 bases from V and 10 from J, leaving 13 bases between them. CDR3 length equals 13 residues. The chain's CDR3 is CSARWSEGSPLHL. CDR3 sequence (DNA): TGCAGTGCTAGGTGGAGTGAAGGGTCACCCCTCCACCTT.

This chain connects TRBV7-3 to TRBJ2-5; D not resolved. Trimming left V 5 bases short and J 4 bases short, with 14 bases between. The CDR3 sequence is 14 residues long. Germline values: CDR1 SGHTA, CDR2 FQGTGA. CDR3 DNA: TGTGCCAGCAGCCTCTCCGCGGAAGGAGAGACCCAGTACTTC. Protein: CASSLSAEGETQYF.

The chain has TRBV4-3 and TRBJ1-5; possibly TRBD1 for D (6 bases). The CDR3 totals 15 residues. V lost 1 base and J 4 bases, leaving 11 bases between the germline ends. The germline V gene encodes CDR1 LGHNA and CDR2 YSLEER. CDR3 sequence (DNA): TGCGCCAGCAGCCAAGTAAAGGGGGGGAATCAGCCCCAGCATTTT. This codes for CASSQVKGGNQPQHF.

The rearrangement uses TRBV6-1 and TRBJ2-1; D gene unclear. V was pared by 1 base and J by 1 base, with 14 bases between. This CDR3 has 17 amino acids. Looked up from germline, CDR1 is MNHNS and CDR2 is SASEGT. The CDR3, as DNA: TGTGCCAGCAGTGAAGAAAGGCAGTTAGTTTCCTACAATGAGCAGTTCTTC. It translates to CASSEERQLVSYNEQFF.

This chain connects TRBV5-4 to TRBJ2-3; D unclear. This CDR3 spans 14 amino acids. Germline CDR1 is SGHNT and CDR2 is YYREEE (reference sequence). V was clipped by 2 bases and J by 0 bases, with 7 bases between them. CDR3 sequence (DNA): TGTGCCAGCAGCTTTCCAGAAAGCACAGATACGCAGTATTTT. Translated, it gives CASSFPESTDTQYF.

DNA for the CDR3: TGTGCCAGCAGCGCTGGGGGGCTACGGCAGCCCCAGCATTTT. This encodes CASSAGGLRQPQHF. The chain joins TRBV5-6 to TRBJ1-5; D possibly corresponds to TRBD1 (6 bases). V was clipped by 4 bases and J by 7 bases, with 15 bases between them. The CDR3 sequence is 14 residues long. In germline, CDR1 is SGHDT, CDR2 YYEEEE.

The chain is built from TRBV12-3 or TRBV12-4 and TRBJ1-5; D gene unclear. V lost 7 bases and J lost 0, with 10 bases in between. There are 14 residues in the CDR3. The CDR3 loop is CASNTSPSNQPQHF. The CDR3 nucleotides read TGTGCCAGCAATACTAGCCCTAGCAATCAGCCCCAGCATTTT.

This chain joins TRBV7-9 and TRBJ1-6, with 8 bases lining up with TRBD1. Germline V lookup: CDR1 SEHNR, CDR2 FQNEAQ (reference sequence). There are 14 residues in the CDR3. Unmatched junction bases numbered 3, after V lost 6 bases and J lost 5 bases. The CDR3 coding sequence is TGTGCCAGCAGACCAGGGGGCAATAATTCACCCCTCCACTTT. Protein sequence: CASRPGGNNSPLHF.

The chain recombines TRBV20-1 with TRBJ2-5; 13 bases line up with TRBD2. Germline-derived CDR1 and CDR2 are DFQATT and SNEGSKA (reference sequence). The length of the CDR3 is 15 residues. V lost 3 bases to trimming and J lost 3 bases; unmatched junction nucleotides: 4. The CDR3 nucleotides read TGCAGTGCTAGGGGGACTAGCGGGGCCGAAGAGACCCAGTACTTC. Amino acids: CSARGTSGAEETQYF.

The chain uses TRBV5-1 and TRBJ2-1; 7 bases match TRBD2. Per the germline V gene, CDR1 is SGHRS and CDR2 is YFSETQ. The CDR3 extends over 14 amino acids. After removal of 0 bases from V and 10 bases from J, the junction contained 7 bases not matched to a gene. The CDR3 is CASSLVAGRDEQFF. In nucleotides, the CDR3 is TGCGCCAGCAGCTTGGTTGCGGGGAGGGACGAGCAGTTCTTC.

This clonotype was counted once. This rearrangement joins TRBV19 to TRBJ2-1; D is perhaps TRBD1 or TRBD2 (5 bases each). V was pared by 6 bases and J by 4 bases, with 13 bases between. The CDR3 spans 14 residues. Germline-derived CDR1 and CDR2 are LNHDA and SQIVND (reference sequence). In DNA form, the CDR3 reads TGTGCCAGTAGACGACGGGACGGGTACAATGAGCAGTTCTTC. This codes for CASRRRDGYNEQFF. Full variable domain (outside the CDR3, taken from reference TRBV19 and TRBJ2-1): DGGITQSPKYLFRKEGQNVTLSCEQNLNHDAMYWYRQDPGQGLRLIYYSQIVNDFQKGDIAEGYSVSREKKESFPLTVTSAQKNPTAFYLCASRRRDGYNEQFFGPGTRLTVL.

This clonotype was detected once. The rearrangement links TRBV12-5 to TRBJ2-7, with a weak D call TRBD1 (5 bases). The CDR3 is 15 amino acids. The V end was cut by 5 bases, the J end by 0 bases, with 14 bases between. The germline CDR1 and CDR2 sequences are LGHNT and FRNRAP. CDR3 DNA: TGTGCTAGTGGTCCCGACAGCACTCTCTCCTACGAGCAGTACTTC. Translating gives CASGPDSTLSYEQYF.

This clonotype was found once. J is TRBJ2-7 and V is TRBV7-9; no firm D call. V dropped 6 bases and J dropped 2 bases, with 14 bases sitting between them. From germline, CDR1 is SEHNR and CDR2 FQNEAQ (reference sequence). The CDR3 runs 14 residues. This CDR3 is CASRPNIQAYEQYF. CDR3 bases: TGTGCCAGCAGACCTAATATCCAAGCCTACGAGCAGTACTTC.

This chain uses TRBV24-1 with TRBJ2-4, with 7 positions matching TRBD2. Germline values: CDR1 KGHDR, CDR2 SFDVKD. V trimming: 2 bases; J trimming: 7 bases; junction bases outside the gene matches: 1. This CDR3 comprises 13 residues. CDR3 in amino acids: CATSDSGRNIQYF. In DNA, the CDR3 is TGTGCCACCAGTGATTCCGGGAGGAACATTCAGTACTTC.

In its sample, this clonotype was seen once. CDR3 loop: CASSPEPTRLEAFF. The CDR3 DNA is TGTGCCAGCAGTCCTGAGCCCACCCGGCTTGAAGCTTTCTTT. The V call is TRBV2, the J call TRBJ1-1; D call uncertain. This CDR3 is built from 14 residues. CDR1 and CDR2 (germline): SNHLY, FYNNEI. V shed 5 bases and J shed 7 bases, with 17 bases lying between them.

This chain uses TRBV7-2 with TRBJ2-7; 8 bases align to TRBD1. V shed 5 bases, J shed 3 bases, and the junction held 6 bases outside the gene matches. CDR1 and CDR2 from the germline V gene are SGHTA and FQGNSA. The CDR3 spans 14 residues. As DNA, the CDR3 is TGTGCCAGCAGCCCCCGGGACAGGAACTACGAGCAGTACTTC. Protein: CASSPRDRNYEQYF.